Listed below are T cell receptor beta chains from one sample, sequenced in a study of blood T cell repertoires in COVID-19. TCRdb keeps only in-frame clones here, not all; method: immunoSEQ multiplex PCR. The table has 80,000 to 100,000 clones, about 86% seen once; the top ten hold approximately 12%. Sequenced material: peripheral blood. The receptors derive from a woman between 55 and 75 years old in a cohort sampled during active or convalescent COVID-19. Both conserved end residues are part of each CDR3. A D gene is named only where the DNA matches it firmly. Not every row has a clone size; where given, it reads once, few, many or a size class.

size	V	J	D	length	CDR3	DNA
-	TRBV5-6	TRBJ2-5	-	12	CASSWGDETQYF	TGTGCCAGCAGCTGGGGGGACGAGACCCAGTACTTC
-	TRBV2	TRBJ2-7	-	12	CASSESGYEQYF	TGTGCCAGCAGTGAATCGGGCTACGAGCAGTACTTC
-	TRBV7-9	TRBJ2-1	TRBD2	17	CVSEGASGRARYNEQFF	TGTGTCTCGGAAGGCGCTAGCGGGAGGGCCCGCTACAATGAGCAGTTCTTC
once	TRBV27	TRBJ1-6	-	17	CASSLSPVSSYNSPLHF	TGTGCCAGCAGTTTATCGCCAGTAAGCTCCTATAATTCACCCCTCCACTTT
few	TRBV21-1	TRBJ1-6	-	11	CASTNDSPLHF	TGTGCCAGCACCAACGATTCACCCCTCCACTTT
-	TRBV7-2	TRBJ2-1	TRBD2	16	CASSILGTSGNNEQFF	TGTGCCAGCAGCATCCTCGGGACTAGCGGAAACAATGAGCAGTTCTTC
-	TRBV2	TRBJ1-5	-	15	CASSRRDKSNQPQHF	TGTGCCAGCAGTCGCCGGGATAAAAGCAATCAGCCCCAGCATTTT
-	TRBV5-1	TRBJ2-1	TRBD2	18	CASSEIGETSGSYNEQFF	TGCGCCAGCAGCGAGATAGGGGAGACTAGCGGCTCCTACAATGAGCAGTTCTTC
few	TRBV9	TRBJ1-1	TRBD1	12	CASSGGTGSAFF	TGTGCCAGCAGCGGTGGGACAGGGTCAGCTTTCTTT
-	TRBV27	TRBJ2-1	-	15	CASRISSGGHNEQFF	TGTGCCAGCAGGATTTCAAGCGGAGGCCACAATGAGCAGTTCTTC
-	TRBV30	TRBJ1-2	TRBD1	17	CAWSRGLDRGALYGYTF	TGTGCCTGGAGTAGAGGCCTCGACAGGGGGGCCCTTTATGGCTACACCTTC
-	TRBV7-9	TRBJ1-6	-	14	CASSLGGDGSPLHF	TGTGCCAGCAGCTTAGGAGGCGACGGGTCACCCCTCCACTTT
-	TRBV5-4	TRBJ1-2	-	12	CASSSMGHGYTF	TGTGCCAGCAGCTCGATGGGGCATGGCTACACCTTC
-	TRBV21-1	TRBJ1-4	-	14	CASSKATGGEKLFF	TGTGCCAGCAGCAAAGCCACCGGGGGTGAAAAACTGTTTTTT
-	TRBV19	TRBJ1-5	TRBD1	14	CASTAGTGYQPQHF	TGTGCCAGTACCGCCGGGACAGGGTATCAGCCCCAGCATTTT
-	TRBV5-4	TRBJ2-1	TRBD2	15	CASSRTSGSYNEQFF	TGTGCCAGCAGTCGTACTAGCGGGAGTTACAATGAGCAGTTCTTC
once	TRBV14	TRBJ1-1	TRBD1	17	CASSQAGTGGAGTEAFF	TGTGCCAGCAGCCAAGCCGGGACAGGGGGCGCGGGGACTGAAGCTTTCTTT
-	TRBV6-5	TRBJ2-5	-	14	CASGDTPWEETQYF	TGTGCCAGCGGCGACACACCTTGGGAAGAGACCCAGTACTTC
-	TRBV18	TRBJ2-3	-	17	CASSPASPPLYTDTQYF	TGTGCCAGCTCACCAGCTAGCCCTCCACTATACACAGATACGCAGTATTTT
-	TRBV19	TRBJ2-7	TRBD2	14	CASSLGGGSHEQYF	TGTGCCAGTAGCCTCGGGGGGGGGAGCCACGAGCAGTACTTC
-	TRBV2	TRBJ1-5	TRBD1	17	CASSRDSRRYSNQPQHF	TGTGCCAGCAGTAGGGACAGTCGAAGGTATAGCAATCAGCCCCAGCATTTT
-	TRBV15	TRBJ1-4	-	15	CATSSSLGRDEKLFF	TGTGCCACCAGCAGTAGTCTGGGGAGGGATGAAAAACTGTTTTTT
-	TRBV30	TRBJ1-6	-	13	CAWSESYNSPLHF	TGTGCCTGGAGTGAGAGTTATAATTCACCCCTCCACTTT
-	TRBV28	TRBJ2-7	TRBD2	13	CASATGGGYEQYF	TGTGCCAGCGCCACGGGAGGTGGGTACGAGCAGTACTTC
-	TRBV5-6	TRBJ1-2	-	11	CASSAGTHVTF	TGTGCCAGCAGCGCAGGGACACATGTCACCTTC
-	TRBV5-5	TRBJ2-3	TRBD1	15	CASSRQGSSTDTQYF	TGTGCCAGCAGTAGACAGGGTTCTAGCACAGATACGCAGTATTTT
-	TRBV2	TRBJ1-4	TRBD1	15	CASSEARGRGEKLFF	TGTGCCAGCAGTGAAGCCAGGGGGCGGGGTGAAAAACTGTTTTTT
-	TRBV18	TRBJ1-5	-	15	CASSLNQGGDQPQHF	TGTGCCAGCTCACTGAATCAGGGAGGGGACCAGCCCCAGCATTTT
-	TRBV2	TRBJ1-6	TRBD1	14	CASRSGQATNPLHF	TGTGCCAGCAGATCAGGACAGGCAACTAACCCCCTCCACTTT
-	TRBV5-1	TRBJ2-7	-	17	CASSLALLEGKKHEQYF	TGCGCCAGCAGCTTGGCCTTACTCGAGGGAAAGAAGCACGAGCAGTACTTC
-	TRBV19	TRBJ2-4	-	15	CASSLQSLAKNIQYF	TGTGCCAGTAGCCTACAGAGTCTAGCCAAAAACATTCAGTACTTC
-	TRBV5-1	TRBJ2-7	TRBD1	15	CASSKPGQGAFEQYF	TGCGCCAGCAGCAAACCGGGACAGGGGGCGTTCGAGCAGTACTTC
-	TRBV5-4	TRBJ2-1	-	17	CASSLRIRTLSYNEQFF	TGTGCCAGCAGCTTGAGAATTCGGACACTCTCCTACAATGAGCAGTTCTTC
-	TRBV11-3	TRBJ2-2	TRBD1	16	CASSPGQGRGTGELFF	TGTGCCAGCAGCCCAGGACAGGGGAGAGGAACCGGGGAGCTGTTTTTT
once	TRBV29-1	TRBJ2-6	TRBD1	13	CSGDSSGANVLTF	TGCAGCGGGGACAGTTCTGGGGCCAACGTCCTGACTTTC
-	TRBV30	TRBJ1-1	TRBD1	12	CALTGGITEAFF	TGTGCCTTGACAGGGGGTATCACTGAAGCTTTCTTT
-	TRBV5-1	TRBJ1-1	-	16	CASSARAGRGQGEAFF	TGCGCCAGCTCGGCAAGGGCAGGGAGGGGTCAGGGAGAAGCTTTCTTT
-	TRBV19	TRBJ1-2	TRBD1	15	CASSPARQGPYGYTF	TGTGCCAGTAGCCCCGCCCGACAGGGACCCTATGGCTACACCTTC
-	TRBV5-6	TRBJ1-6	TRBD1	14	CASSPGQFNSPLHF	TGTGCCAGCAGCCCGGGACAGTTTAATTCACCCCTCCACTTT
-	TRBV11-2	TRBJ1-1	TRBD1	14	CASSSQTGSAEAFF	TGTGCCAGCAGCTCACAGACAGGGAGCGCTGAAGCTTTCTTT
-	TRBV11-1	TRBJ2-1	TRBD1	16	CASSLDHGTGGGEQFF	TGTGCCAGCAGCTTAGATCACGGGACAGGGGGAGGTGAGCAGTTCTTC
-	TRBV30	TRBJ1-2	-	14	CAWSLESISYGYTF	TGTGCCTGGAGTCTGGAGTCCATAAGCTATGGCTACACCTTC
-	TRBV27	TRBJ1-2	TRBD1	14	CASSLRQGGYGYTF	TGTGCCAGCAGTTTAAGACAGGGGGGCTATGGCTACACCTTC
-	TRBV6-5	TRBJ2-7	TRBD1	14	CASSYLRTGGEQYF	TGTGCCAGCAGTTACCTCCGGACAGGGGGCGAGCAGTACTTC
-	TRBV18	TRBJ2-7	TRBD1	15	CASSPLPGTGDEQYF	TGTGCCAGCTCACCCTTACCCGGGACAGGGGACGAGCAGTACTTC
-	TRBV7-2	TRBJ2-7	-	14	CASNNGPQRDEQYF	TGTGCCAGCAATAACGGGCCCCAGAGGGACGAGCAGTACTTC
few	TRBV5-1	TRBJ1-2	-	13	CASSPRGGDGYTF	TGCGCCAGCAGCCCCCGTGGGGGGGATGGCTACACCTTC
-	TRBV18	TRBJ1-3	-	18	CASSPPLQGRISGNTIYF	TGTGCCAGCTCACCACCGCTTCAGGGCAGAATCTCTGGAAACACCATATATTTT
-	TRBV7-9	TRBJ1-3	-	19	CASSPMGRDLPGSGNTIYF	TGTGCCAGCAGCCCAATGGGGCGGGACCTTCCTGGTTCTGGAAACACCATATATTTT
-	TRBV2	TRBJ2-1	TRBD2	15	CASISPASGVNEQFF	TGTGCCAGCATCTCCCCGGCTAGCGGGGTTAATGAGCAGTTCTTC
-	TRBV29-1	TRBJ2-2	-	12	CSVAREWGELFF	TGCAGCGTTGCGAGAGAGTGGGGGGAGCTGTTTTTT
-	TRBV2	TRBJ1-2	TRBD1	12	CASSRDRDGYTF	TGTGCCAGCAGTCGGGACAGGGACGGCTACACCTTC
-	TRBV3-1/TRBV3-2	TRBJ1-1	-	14	CASSQTSSRDEAFF	TGTGCCAGCAGCCAAACAAGCAGCCGGGATGAAGCTTTCTTT
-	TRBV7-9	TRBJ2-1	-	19	CASRMRAPFGNTSDNEQFF	TGTGCCAGCAGGATGCGGGCCCCCTTTGGGAACACCTCTGACAATGAGCAGTTCTTC
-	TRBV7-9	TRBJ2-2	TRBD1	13	CASSLRQGGELFF	TGTGCCAGCAGCCTTCGACAGGGCGGGGAGCTGTTTTTT
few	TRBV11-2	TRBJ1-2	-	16	CASSPTRGRILDGYTF	TGTGCCAGCAGCCCTACCCGAGGGCGCATTTTAGATGGCTACACCTTC